The T cell receptor beta chain under discussion was sequenced for a study of glioma-infiltrating T cells after dendritic cell vaccination. Study results and limitations: The cohort had few patients with full blood and tumor sets. Survival was not directly related to TCR clonality in these patients.

There are 13 residues in the CDR3. The germline V gene encodes CDR1 SNHLY and CDR2 FYNNEI. V shed 6 bases and J shed 5 bases, with 14 bases lying between them. About this clone itself: Its specificity is not known.

Primers: 60 V beta forward and 13 J beta reverse. The assay was immunoSEQ multiplex PCR, and TCRdb's table has in-frame clones only and misses some. The profile shows roughly 100,000 clones, 81% of them singletons. Isocitrate dehydrogenase mutation was absent in all glioblastoma patients. The material sequenced was blood, taken before dendritic cell vaccination. This sequence was found in a human donor with glioblastoma. The V gene is TRBV2, the J gene TRBJ2-7; no reliable D call. The CDR3 here is CASRVGLTDEQYF. DNA of the CDR3: TGTGCCAGCAGGGTTGGGCTGACGGACGAGCAGTACTTC.